Below are 21 T cell receptor beta chains sequenced from a single sample in a study of early T cells in non-severe SARS-CoV-2 infection. TCRdb fed the 5' RACE reads into MiXCR, producing one record per CDR3 protein. The sample includes 55,000 to 75,000 distinct CDR3 sequences, approximately 9.1% of them seen just once. Sequencing used whole blood, obtained at baseline. The origin of the receptors is an adult who was a healthcare worker with PCR-confirmed SARS-CoV-2 infection or an uninfected control (not recorded which).

This clonotype was found many times. This chain connects TRBV5-6 to TRBJ2-5, with 7 bases identical to TRBD1. The germline V gene encodes CDR1 SGHDT and CDR2 YYEEEE. This CDR3 has 14 amino acids. With 2 bases clipped from V and 2 bases from J, the junction kept 3 bases outside the gene matches. The CDR3 sequence: CASSFPGQQETQYF. CDR3 nucleotides: TGTGCCAGCAGCTTCCCGGGACAGCAAGAGACCCAGTACTTC.

This clonotype showed up just a few times. The gene calls are TRBV3-1 and TRBJ1-4; 10 bases are shared with TRBD1. The CDR3 runs to 14 residues. V gave up 1 base and J gave up 11 bases; unmatched junction bases: 4. From germline, CDR1 is LGHDT and CDR2 YNNKEL (reference sequence). CDR3 residues: CASSQAGQGWKLFF. Written as DNA, the CDR3 is TGTGCCAGCAGCCAAGCGGGACAGGGGTGGAAACTGTTTTTT.

In this sample, this clonotype turned up many times. This chain joins TRBV19 and TRBJ2-1; TRBD1 agrees at 7 bases. J gave up 0 bases and V 2 bases, and 4 bases lay outside the gene matches. This CDR3 contains 16 residues. Per the germline V gene, CDR1 is LNHDA and CDR2 is SQIVND (reference sequence). CDR3 DNA: TGTGCCAGTAGTATAACAGGGGTTAGCTCCTACAATGAGCAGTTCTTC. Translation gives CASSITGVSSYNEQFF.

The J gene is TRBJ2-1, the V gene TRBV29-1; a weak D match, TRBD1 (6 bases). CDR1 and CDR2 (germline): SQVTM, ANQGSEA. CDR3 size: 13 residues. V was shortened by 2 bases and J by 12 bases, with 17 bases between the two germline ends. Written as DNA, the CDR3 is TGCAGCGTTGAACTGAATTTACAGGGTGTGCAGTTCTTC. It is translated as CSVELNLQGVQFF.

The V and J genes are TRBV11-2 and TRBJ2-7; no definite D call. The V and J ends lost 1 base and 4 bases respectively, with 11 bases between them. The length of the CDR3 is 14 residues. In germline, CDR1 is SGHAT, CDR2 FQNNGV. Here the CDR3 reads CASSLGPDFYEQYF. The CDR3 DNA reads TGTGCCAGCAGCTTAGGACCCGATTTTTACGAGCAGTACTTC.

This chain uses TRBV29-1 with TRBJ2-1; tentatively, D is TRBD1 (6 bases). The CDR3 is 10 amino acids. Germline loops: CDR1 SQVTM, CDR2 ANQGSEA. The germline V and J ends were trimmed by 7 bases and 7 bases, with 8 bases remaining between them. The DNA of the CDR3 is TGCAGCGGGCAGGGGAATGAGCAGTTCTTC. As protein: CSGQGNEQFF.

This chain connects TRBV7-2 to TRBJ1-4; possibly TRBD1 for D (6 bases). In germline, CDR1 is SGHTA, CDR2 FQGNSA. The CDR3 consists of 17 residues. The V end was cut by 1 base, the J end by 4 bases, with 16 bases between. For the CDR3, the DNA is TGTGCCAGCAGCTTAGGGAACCCGACAGGATTTAATGAAAAACTGTTTTTT. Translation: CASSLGNPTGFNEKLFF.

This clonotype was picked up a small number of times. The rearrangement links TRBV28 to TRBJ2-1; weak D call: TRBD1 (6 bases). The germline gives CDR1 MDHEN, CDR2 SYDVKM. The CDR3 loop spans 12 amino acids. The V and J ends lost 2 bases and 8 bases respectively, with 7 bases between them. The CDR3 spells CASSLNRDEQFF. In nucleotides, the CDR3 is TGTGCCAGCAGTTTAAACAGGGATGAGCAGTTCTTC.

This clonotype has more than one count but fewer than ten. The chain links TRBV5-4 to TRBJ1-4; the D gene is possibly TRBD1 (5 bases). Germline V gene sequence: CDR1 SGHNT, CDR2 YYREEE (reference sequence). The CDR3 runs to 12 residues. V was pared by 2 bases and J by 7 bases, with 6 bases between. The CDR3 DNA sequence: TGTGCCAGCAGCTTAAGGGGTGAAAAACTGTTTTTT. Translated, it gives CASSLRGEKLFF.

In its sample, this clonotype was seen a few times. This chain uses TRBV18 with TRBJ2-2; D gene uncertain. This CDR3 is 15 amino acids long. Germline V gene data show CDR1 as KGHSH and CDR2 as LQKENI. The V gene lost 2 bases and the J gene lost 7 bases, with 14 bases spanning the gap. In DNA, the CDR3 is TGTGCCAGCTCACCAGTGCTGGGGAATATCGGGGAGCTGTTTTTT. This encodes CASSPVLGNIGELFF.

A few counts support this clonotype. This chain uses TRBV19 with TRBJ2-7; D is unclear. Per the germline V gene, CDR1 is LNHDA and CDR2 is SQIVND (reference sequence). Trimming removed 4 bases at V and 2 bases at J, with 3 bases between. This CDR3 comprises 11 residues. CDR3 protein: CASSTTYEQYF. CDR3 nucleotides: TGTGCCAGTAGTACTACCTACGAGCAGTACTTC.

This clonotype was detected many times. This chain connects TRBV6-2 or TRBV6-3 to TRBJ2-1; D is unclear. The CDR3 is 13 amino acids. Germline V lookup: CDR1 MNHEY, CDR2 SVGEGT. The V gene lost 2 bases and the J gene lost 9 bases, with 11 bases spanning the gap. CDR3 in amino acids: CASSYIVNGEQFF. Here the CDR3 DNA reads TGTGCCAGCAGTTACATAGTCAACGGTGAGCAGTTCTTC.

The gene calls are TRBV3-1 and TRBJ2-3, with a tentative D call TRBD1 (5 bases). CDR1 is LGHDT and CDR2 is YNNKEL in the germline V gene (reference sequence). Trimming removed 1 base from V and 9 bases from J, with 11 bases in between. CDR3 length: 13 amino acids. CDR3 loop: CASSQGGAGTQYF. Written as DNA, the CDR3 is TGTGCCAGCAGCCAAGGTGGGGCCGGGACGCAGTATTTT.

This clonotype was found many times. This chain joins TRBV7-6 and TRBJ2-1; 8 positions agree with TRBD2. Germline values: CDR1 SGHVS, CDR2 FNYEAQ. This CDR3 comprises 17 residues. Unmatched junction bases numbered 10, after V lost 1 base and J lost 5 bases. This CDR3 is CASSLGGFSGRHNEQFF. The CDR3 nucleotides are TGTGCCAGCAGCTTAGGGGGTTTCAGCGGGAGACACAATGAGCAGTTCTTC.

This clonotype was seen many times. The chain uses TRBV6-6 and TRBJ2-3; 9 bases line up with TRBD1. The junction had 7 bases not matched to a gene; V was cut back by 6 bases and J by 6 bases. The germline V gene encodes CDR1 MNHNY and CDR2 SVGAGI (reference sequence). CDR3 size: 14 residues. The CDR3 region has the DNA TGTGCCAGCAGACACCGGGACAGGGCTGATACGCAGTATTTT. Translating gives CASRHRDRADTQYF.

J is TRBJ2-1 and V is TRBV25-1, with 7 bases aligning to TRBD2. V shed 1 base and J 3 bases; nucleotides not matched to a gene: 6. Germline V gene lookup returns CDR1 MGHDK and CDR2 SYGVNS. The CDR3 runs 16 residues. CDR3 in amino acids: CASSEWGGGYYNEQFF. CDR3 sequence (DNA): TGTGCCAGCAGTGAATGGGGGGGAGGGTACTACAATGAGCAGTTCTTC.

The chain's CDR3 is CASRGLGELFF. CDR3 coding DNA: TGTGCCTCCAGGGGGTTAGGGGAGCTGTTTTTT. The rearrangement uses TRBV19 and TRBJ2-2; 7 positions agree with TRBD1. The ends lost 11 bases at V and 8 bases at J; junction bases unmatched: 5. The CDR3 sequence is 11 residues long. CDR1 and CDR2 (germline): LNHDA, SQIVND (reference sequence).

The V call is TRBV2, the J call TRBJ1-6; no clear D. V lost 2 bases to trimming and J lost 10 bases, with 12 bases between them. The germline V gene has CDR1 SNHLY and CDR2 FYNNEI. This CDR3 is 14 amino acids long. The CDR3 coding sequence is TGTGCCAGCAGTGAACAAAGAGGGAGGTCACCCCTCCACTTT. It is translated as CASSEQRGRSPLHF.

This rearrangement joins TRBV7-3 to TRBJ2-2; D unresolved. This CDR3 has 13 amino acids. Germline CDR1 SGHTA, CDR2 FQGTGA. Trimming pared 5 bases from V and 7 bases from J, leaving 11 bases between. This CDR3 is CASSPTTVGELFF. The CDR3, as DNA: TGTGCCAGCAGCCCCACGACGGTCGGGGAGCTGTTTTTT.

This clonotype has only a few counts. The gene calls are TRBV20-1 and TRBJ1-2; perhaps TRBD1 as D (5 bases). Trimming removed 6 bases at V and 5 bases at J, with 13 bases between. CDR1 is DFQATT and CDR2 is SNEGSKA in the germline V gene (reference sequence). The CDR3 is 12 amino acids. This CDR3 reads CSANLGGYGYTF. CDR3 bases: TGCAGTGCAAATCTGGGGGGTTATGGCTACACCTTC.

The CDR3 DNA follows: TGTGCCAGCAGCGGGAGGGGGGCGCGGGACGAGCAGTACTTC. It encodes CASSGRGARDEQYF. The rearrangement joins TRBV6-6 to TRBJ2-7; 8 nucleotides align to TRBD2. CDR3 size: 14 residues. The germline V gene has CDR1 MNHNY and CDR2 SVGAGI (reference sequence). V dropped 6 bases and J dropped 5; count of bases not matched to a gene: 9.